This entry is about one T cell receptor beta chain. Its antigen is unidentified. The data were taken from a study of cytomegalovirus exposure and HLA in healthy donors. General study points: Cytomegalovirus-associated TCR beta chains were listed, numbering some 150.

Both 60 Vbeta primers and 13 Jbeta primers went into the PCR. Using immunoSEQ multiplex PCR, the repertoire was profiled, and TCRdb retains in-frame clones only, with some absent. The table records some 130,000 clones, roughly two thirds of them present only once. The CDR3 contains 15 residues. V was clipped by 0 bases and J by 0 bases, with 3 bases between them. Germline values: CDR1 MGHRA, CDR2 YSYEKL. The chain joins TRBV4-1 to TRBJ2-6; no definite D call. The sample consisted of PBMCs. The clonotype comes from a man aged 30-40 years in good health and CMV-seropositive. CDR3 protein: CASSQEASGANVLTF. The CDR3 nucleotides are TGCGCCAGCAGCCAAGAAGCCTCTGGGGCCAACGTCCTGACTTTC.